This TCR beta chain derives from a study of human T cells and chemical hapten exposure. Looking at the study overall: Per-sample TCR yield variation was attributed mainly to small pooled library volume differences. The study, taken as a whole, reports: Following DPC sensitization, TCRs present above 1 in 1000 frequency showed no change.

In germline, CDR1 is SGHAT, CDR2 FQDESV (reference sequence). Deletions cut 4 bases from V and 1 base from J, with 18 bases between. The CDR3 contains 17 residues. For the library, individual cDNA molecules each received unique molecular identifiers. TCRdb reprocessed the RACE reads via MiXCR and lists one record per CDR3 protein. The table has tens of thousands of distinct CDR3 sequences, roughly 9.6% seen once; the top ten hold around 2.1%. In its sample, this clonotype was seen a few times. The antigen is not known. Noted time point: patch test 2, 6 weeks after DPC sensitization. Treatment reported: therapeutic diphenylcyclopropenone sensitization with weekly scalp DPC.

The genes are TRBV11-1 and TRBJ2-3; no definite D call. The sequence came from a man in his forties with alopecia areata. Some clones in this sample may be carry-over from other donors' samples. The source material was whole blood, sampled in connection with sensitization to the hapten diphenylcyclopropenone (DPC). CDR3 sequence reads: CASSSDSRTLGTDTQYF. In DNA, the CDR3 is TGTGCCAGCAGCTCCGACTCCAGAACGCTTGGCACAGATACGCAGTATTTT.